Shown below are 27 T cell receptor beta chains from a single sample sequenced in a study of neurological immune-mediated disorders (dated by TCRdb to between 2018 and 2021). The library was built by means of 5' RACE. Sequenced on an Illumina HiSeq 2500. TCRdb reprocessed the public reads (quality trimming at Q25 with fastp, clone calling with MiXCR) and kept in-frame beta chains. Each entry is one CDR3 protein sequence, shown with its most common DNA and genes. This sample holds some 66,000 distinct CDR3 sequences; roughly 4.3% were observed only once. Clones ranked in the top ten supply around 6.9% of the sample. What was sequenced was PBMCs. These receptors came from a man in his thirties or forties with multiple sclerosis.

Many counts were recorded for this clonotype. The chain uses TRBV7-9 and TRBJ1-2, with 8 positions matching TRBD1. The junction had 8 bases not matched to a gene; V was cut back by 7 bases and J by 4 bases. The CDR3 spans 14 residues. Germline V gene data show CDR1 as SEHNR and CDR2 as FQNEAQ (reference sequence). The CDR3 reads CASTLTGAIYGYTF. DNA of the CDR3: TGTGCCAGCACCCTGACAGGGGCGATCTATGGCTACACCTTC.

This clonotype was detected many times. The rearrangement joins TRBV5-1 to TRBJ2-5; D is perhaps TRBD1 or TRBD2 (6 bases each). This CDR3 has 16 residues. CDR1 is SGHRS, CDR2 YFSETQ, per germline. The ends were cut back, 4 bases at V and 4 bases at J, with 20 bases in the middle. CDR3 sequence (DNA): TGCGCCAGCAGCGCGGTTCGAAGGGGGGCTGGAGAGACCCAGTACTTC. The encoded protein is CASSAVRRGAGETQYF.

In this sample, this clonotype turned up many times. This rearrangement joins TRBV6-5 to TRBJ1-2; the D gene is possibly TRBD1 (6 bases). V lost 3 bases to trimming and J lost 12 bases, with 20 bases between them. The CDR3 extends over 14 amino acids. CDR1 is MNHEY, CDR2 SVGAGI, per germline. The CDR3 nucleotides read TGTGCCAGCAGTTATTCTTCCAGGGGAGTTAGCAACACCTTC. Translation: CASSYSSRGVSNTF.

This clonotype was seen ten or more times. The J gene is TRBJ2-7, the V gene TRBV3-1; D is possibly TRBD1 (5 bases). The CDR3 has 13 residues. Trimming left V 2 bases short and J 6 bases short, with 11 bases between. Germline CDR1 and CDR2: LGHDT and YNNKEL (reference sequence). Here the CDR3 DNA reads TGTGCCAGCAGCCAAATGACAGATACCGAGCAGTACGTC. It codes for CASSQMTDTEQYV.

This clonotype was counted at least ten times. The chain carries TRBV6-6 and TRBJ2-7; the D gene could be TRBD1 or TRBD2 (5 bases each). Germline V gives CDR1 MNHNY, CDR2 SVGAGI (reference sequence). The CDR3 runs 14 residues. Trimming removed 6 bases at V and 2 bases at J, with 14 bases between. The CDR3 sequence is CASSKRGRTYEQYV. CDR3 bases: TGTGCCAGCAGCAAACGGGGCCGTACCTACGAGCAGTACGTC.

This clonotype was observed a handful of times. The CDR3, as DNA: TGCAGTGCTAGAGATATGCGGGCCAGCTCCTACGAGCAGTACTTC. Translated: CSARDMRASSYEQYF. The rearrangement links TRBV20-1 to TRBJ2-7, with D possibly being TRBD2 (5 bases). CDR1 DFQATT and CDR2 SNEGSKA come from the germline V gene (reference sequence). CDR3 length: 15 residues. The V gene lost 0 bases and the J gene lost 0 bases, with 12 bases spanning the gap.

This clonotype was counted at least ten times. The V call is TRBV5-1, the J call TRBJ2-2, with 9 bases identical to TRBD2. Trimming cost V 1 base and J 1 base; bases outside gene matches: 2. Germline V lookup: CDR1 SGHRS, CDR2 YFSETQ. This CDR3 is 16 amino acids long. The CDR3 reads CASSLSSGVNTGELFF. The CDR3 DNA follows: TGCGCCAGCAGCTTGTCTAGCGGGGTGAACACCGGGGAGCTGTTTTTT.

There are many counts of this clonotype. The CDR3 coding sequence is TGTGCCAGCATCCTTAGGGTACCGGGACTGACAACTAATGAAAAACTGTTTTTT. It specifies CASILRVPGLTTNEKLFF. The V and J genes are TRBV21-1 and TRBJ1-4. TRBV21-1 is deemed a pseudogene. The CDR3 runs to 18 residues.

Many counts were recorded for this clonotype. This chain connects TRBV25-1 to TRBJ1-6; D unclear. The CDR3 runs to 15 residues. Germline V CDR1 and CDR2: MGHDK, SYGVNS. The V end lost 4 bases, the J end lost 8 bases, and 15 bases lay between the germline ends. In DNA, the CDR3 is TGTGCCAGCAGTGGTGCCTTGGTCTGGGATTCACCCCTCCACTTT. Its translation: CASSGALVWDSPLHF.

By its share, this clonotype is medium-sized. The chain joins TRBV7-8 to TRBJ2-1; 8 nucleotides agree with TRBD2. The V gene's germline CDR1 is SGHVS and CDR2 FQNEAQ. The CDR3 is 13 amino acids. With 5 bases clipped from V and 8 bases from J, the junction kept 5 bases outside the gene matches. In DNA form, the CDR3 reads TGTGCCAGCAGCCCCCCGCGGGGGGATGAGCAGTTCTTC. Protein product: CASSPPRGDEQFF.

This clonotype came up many times. V and J are TRBV5-6 and TRBJ1-2, with D perhaps TRBD1 (5 bases). The CDR3 is 15 residues long. Germline CDR1 is SGHDT and CDR2 is YYEEEE. Trimming stripped 4 bases from V and 2 bases from J, with 15 bases between. In DNA form, the CDR3 reads TGTGCCAGCAGCCACTCACCGACAGTAAACTATGGCTACACCTTC. This encodes CASSHSPTVNYGYTF.

This clonotype was seen ten or more times. This chain joins TRBV4-1 and TRBJ2-5, with 7 positions matching TRBD2. Germline trimming cut 10 bases from V and 1 base from J; bases unmatched to any gene: 3. The germline V gene encodes CDR1 MGHRA and CDR2 YSYEKL. The CDR3 extends over 12 amino acids. The CDR3 spells CAIGGSQETQYF. CDR3 DNA sequence: TGCGCCATCGGGGGGAGCCAAGAGACCCAGTACTTC.

This clonotype was recorded a few times. V gene TRBV6-5 combines with J gene TRBJ2-1; the D gene is possibly TRBD2 (7 bases). V lost 5 bases and J 8 bases, leaving 25 bases between the germline ends. CDR3 length: 17 amino acids. Germline CDR1 reads MNHEY; CDR2 reads SVGAGI. CDR3 bases: TGTGCCAGCAGTCGAATATACCCAGCGGGGAAGGGGGATGAGCAGTTCTTC. As protein: CASSRIYPAGKGDEQFF.

The sample holds many counts of this clonotype. This chain uses TRBV14 with TRBJ2-5, with D possibly matching TRBD1 (6 bases). CDR3 length: 12 amino acids. Trimming shortened V by 8 bases and J by 5 bases, and 12 bases separated the two germline ends. Per the germline V gene, CDR1 is SGHDN and CDR2 is FVKESK. For the CDR3, the DNA is TGTGCCAGCGGCTGGGGGCTCGAGACCCAGTACTTC. It translates to CASGWGLETQYF. Complete variable domain (other parts from reference TRBV14 and TRBJ2-5): EAGVTQFPSHSVIEKGQTVTLRCDPISGHDNLYWYRRVMGKEIKFLLHFVKESKQDESGMPNNRFLAERTGGTYSTLKVQPAELEDSGVYFCASGWGLETQYFGPGTRLLVL.

This clonotype was detected a few times. The gene calls are TRBV5-1 and TRBJ1-4; D is uncertain. The CDR3 length is 13 residues. V lost 0 bases and J 8 bases, leaving 8 bases between the germline ends. The germline V gene encodes CDR1 SGHRS and CDR2 YFSETQ. The CDR3 reads CASSLGTREKLFF. DNA of the CDR3: TGCGCCAGCAGCTTGGGCACGAGGGAAAAACTGTTTTTT. Together with reference TRBV5-1 and TRBJ1-4, the CDR3 gives the full variable domain: KAGVTQTPRYLIKTRGQQVTLSCSPISGHRSVSWYQQTPGQGLQFLFEYFSETQRNKGNFPGRFSGRQFSNSRSEMNVSTLELGDSALYLCASSLGTREKLFFGSGTQLSVL.

Many counts were recorded for this clonotype. As DNA, the CDR3 is TGTGCCAGCAGCCCGACAGGGAGCACTGAAGCTTTCTTT. Protein product: CASSPTGSTEAFF. J is TRBJ1-1 and V is TRBV7-9; 7 nucleotides agree with TRBD1. Trimming at V came to 5 bases and at J to 4 bases, leaving 4 bases not matched to a gene. Germline CDR1 reads SEHNR; CDR2 reads FQNEAQ (reference sequence). The CDR3 is made up of 13 amino acids.

Ten or more counts support this clonotype. The chain uses TRBV5-1 and TRBJ1-1; a weak D match, TRBD1 (5 bases). Trimming took 4 bases from V and 0 from J, leaving 19 bases between them. The CDR3 sequence is 17 residues long. Germline V gene lookup returns CDR1 SGHRS and CDR2 YFSETQ. This CDR3 reads CASSQGRRSPMNTEAFF. The CDR3 DNA is TGCGCCAGCAGCCAGGGACGGAGAAGTCCCATGAACACTGAAGCTTTCTTT.

This clonotype came up many times. This chain uses TRBV5-6 with TRBJ2-7; 8 bases match TRBD1. CDR3 length equals 15 residues. Germline V gene lookup returns CDR1 SGHDT and CDR2 YYEEEE. The J segment lost 1 base and the V segment lost 5 bases, leaving 8 bases of the junction unmatched. In DNA form, the CDR3 reads TGTGCCAGCAGGGATACCGGGACAGGATCCTACGAGCAGTACTTC. Amino acids: CASRDTGTGSYEQYF.

The rearrangement joins TRBV7-9 to TRBJ2-5, with TRBD1 matching over 7 bases. V was pared by 5 bases and J by 2 bases, with 11 bases of the junction left unmatched. The CDR3 has 16 residues. Per germline, CDR1 SEHNR and CDR2 FQNEAQ (reference sequence). This chain's CDR3 is CASSAWGTVKQETQYF. CDR3 in DNA: TGTGCCAGCAGCGCGTGGGGGACAGTCAAACAAGAGACCCAGTACTTC.

A few counts support this clonotype. The V call is TRBV4-1, the J call TRBJ1-2; weak D call: TRBD1 (6 bases). The CDR3 has 17 amino acids. V lost 0 bases, J lost 0 bases, and 14 bases lay in between. From germline, CDR1 is MGHRA and CDR2 YSYEKL. The CDR3 loop is CASSQEVGRGANYGYTF. The DNA of the CDR3 is TGCGCCAGCAGCCAAGAAGTTGGCAGGGGAGCTAACTATGGCTACACCTTC.

V usage is TRBV15 and J usage is TRBJ2-7, with D maybe TRBD1 (6 bases). The CDR3 runs 14 residues. Deletions cut 3 bases from V and 6 bases from J, with 15 bases between. Germline values: CDR1 LNHNV, CDR2 YYDKDF (reference sequence). The CDR3 DNA reads as TGTGCCACCAGCAGGGACACAGGGAACCCCGAGCAGTACTTC. It yields the protein CATSRDTGNPEQYF.

In its sample, this clonotype was seen many times. The V call is TRBV27, the J call TRBJ2-7, with 11 bases identical to TRBD1. Germline trimming cut 6 bases from V and 7 bases from J; bases unmatched to any gene: 5. Germline CDR1 and CDR2: MNHEY and SMNVEV (reference sequence). The CDR3 consists of 13 residues. CDR3 sequence (DNA): TGTGCCAGCAGACGGACAGGGGGCAATGAGCAGTACTTC. This codes for CASRRTGGNEQYF.

This clonotype came up a few times. The chain combines TRBV5-1 with TRBJ1-4; tentatively, D is TRBD1 (6 bases). The V gene lost 5 bases and the J gene lost 2 bases, with 13 bases spanning the gap. Germline assignment: CDR1 SGHRS and CDR2 YFSETQ. The CDR3 is 15 amino acids. Here the CDR3 reads CASRFRTATNEKLFF. As DNA, the CDR3 is TGCGCCAGCAGATTCAGGACAGCCACTAATGAAAAACTGTTTTTT.

There are a few counts of this clonotype. This chain joins TRBV7-9 and TRBJ1-5; TRBD1 might be the D (5 bases). V was pared by 8 bases and J by 1 base, with 9 bases between. The CDR3 consists of 13 residues. Germline V gene data show CDR1 as SEHNR and CDR2 as FQNEAQ (reference sequence). The DNA of the CDR3 is TGTGCCAGCCGATCAGGGAGCAATCAGCCCCAGCATTTT. Translating it yields CASRSGSNQPQHF.

This clonotype showed up many times. This chain's CDR3 is CASSYSEGGWNTEAFF. DNA of the CDR3: TGTGCCAGCAGTTACTCGGAAGGGGGCTGGAACACTGAAGCTTTCTTT. The V call is TRBV6-5, the J call TRBJ1-1; 7 bases match TRBD1. CDR1 is MNHEY, CDR2 SVGAGI, per germline. The J segment lost 1 base and the V segment lost 0 bases, leaving 5 bases of the junction unmatched. CDR3 length equals 16 residues.

This clonotype was recorded at least ten times. The chain is built from TRBV5-1 and TRBJ2-2; 8 bases match TRBD1. V gave up 2 bases and J gave up 4 bases; unmatched junction bases: 4. The CDR3 length is 15 residues. Germline-derived CDR1 and CDR2 are SGHRS and YFSETQ. The CDR3 region has the DNA TGCGCCAGCAGCTTCCAGGGGGCTGGCACCGGGGAGCTGTTTTTT. Translated: CASSFQGAGTGELFF.

There are many counts of this clonotype. The gene calls are TRBV5-1 and TRBJ2-5; no firm D call. Germline V gives CDR1 SGHRS, CDR2 YFSETQ. Trimming left V 1 base short and J 0 bases short, with 4 bases between. The CDR3 is 13 residues long. Written as DNA, the CDR3 is TGCGCCAGCAGCTTGCCATACCAAGAGACCCAGTACTTC. Protein product: CASSLPYQETQYF.